The sequence of this T cell receptor beta chain was determined in a study of Tregs in tolerant kidney transplant recipients. Unstimulated regulatory T cells (CD4+CD25+CD127-), CD4+CD25- non-regulatory cells, CD4 and CD8 cells were FACS-sorted from thawed PBMCs. Regarding this clone: Its antigen is unknown.

General study points: Antigen-driven expansion was suggested because donor-specific Tregs expanded more than all Tregs in tolerant patients. Changing PCR primers prevented nucleotide comparison between some patients' samples.

Produced via immunoSEQ multiplex PCR; TCRdb's table is partial and in-frame only. The table shows about 77,000 clones, with nearly 98% occurring only once. This CDR3 spans 13 amino acids. The trim removed 3 bases at V and 7 bases at J, leaving 3 bases unmatched. Germline V lookup: CDR1 ENHRY, CDR2 SYGVKD. This sequence originates from a human donor who received a combined kidney and bone marrow transplant. The sequencing used CD4+ T cells from blood, collected before the transplant. This chain uses TRBV10-3 with TRBJ1-5; 7 bases are a match to TRBD1. The CDR3, as DNA: TGTGCCATCAGTGAAGGGGGCTGGCAGCCCCAGCATTTT. Its protein is CAISEGGWQPQHF.